The 7 T cell receptor beta chains given below trace back to one sample, sequenced in a study of Graves' ophthalmopathy and Graves' hyperthyroidism. Amplifying from RNA transcripts, the study obtained TCR beta CDR3 regions. HTBI primers were used in a first-round RT-PCR, which preceded a second-round multiplex PCR. TCRdb fed the multiplex PCR reads into MiXCR, producing one record per CDR3 protein. The table records 1 million to 1.3 million distinct CDR3 sequences, less than 45% of them present only once. Sequenced: peripheral blood or thyroid tissue (not recorded which). The source of these receptors is an adult man with Graves' hyperthyroidism.

This clonotype was counted at least ten times. The chain has TRBV7-8 and TRBJ2-7, with TRBD2 identical over 13 bases. The V gene's germline CDR1 is SGHVS and CDR2 FQNEAQ. The CDR3 contains 16 residues. V shed 5 bases and J 7 bases; nucleotides not matched to a gene: 11. Here the CDR3 DNA reads TGTGCCAGCAGCCCAACCGGACTAGCGGGAGTAGGGGAGCAGTACTTC. Translation: CASSPTGLAGVGEQYF.

In its sample, this clonotype was seen many times. The chain carries TRBV10-3 and TRBJ1-1, with a weak D call TRBD1 (5 bases). The germline V and J ends were trimmed by 7 bases and 0 bases, with 9 bases remaining between them. Germline V gene sequence: CDR1 ENHRY, CDR2 SYGVKD. The CDR3 spans 13 residues. CDR3 residues: CAITGGLNTEAFF. DNA of the CDR3: TGTGCCATCACGGGGGGATTGAACACTGAAGCTTTCTTT.

In its sample, this clonotype was seen many times. The rearrangement links TRBV2 to TRBJ1-5, with unresolved D. Germline CDR1 reads SNHLY; CDR2 reads FYNNEI. V was shortened by 8 bases and J by 0 bases, with 5 bases between the two germline ends. This CDR3 is 12 amino acids long. The CDR3 sequence is CASGYSNQPQHF. The CDR3 DNA sequence: TGTGCCAGCGGATATAGCAATCAGCCCCAGCATTTT.

Many counts were recorded for this clonotype. The rearrangement links TRBV7-8 to TRBJ1-1; D not certain. Trimming stripped 3 bases from V and 9 bases from J, with 11 bases between. CDR1 and CDR2 (germline): SGHVS, FQNEAQ. This CDR3 is built from 12 residues. The CDR3 sequence: CASSFRRQQAFF. CDR3 DNA: TGTGCCAGCAGCTTCCGAAGACAACAAGCTTTCTTT.

This clonotype has at least ten counts. The chain links TRBV11-2 to TRBJ1-2; D is possibly TRBD1 (6 bases). This CDR3 contains 12 residues. V was trimmed by 5 bases and J by 4 bases, leaving 8 bases between them. Germline CDR1 is SGHAT and CDR2 is FQNNGV. CDR3 bases: TGTGCCAGCAGCAAACAGGGCTATGGCTACACCTTC. Translating gives CASSKQGYGYTF.

V and J are TRBV6-2 or TRBV6-3 and TRBJ2-5, with D tentatively TRBD2 (5 bases). This CDR3 spans 11 amino acids. V lost 8 bases and J 7 bases, leaving 11 bases between the germline ends. Looked up from germline, CDR1 is MNHEY and CDR2 is SVGEGT. The CDR3 loop is CASREGGTQYF. CDR3 nucleotides: TGTGCCAGCCGCGAAGGAGGGACCCAGTACTTC.

This clonotype was counted many times. This sequence joins TRBV7-8 and TRBJ2-5; TRBD2 matches at 7 bases. After removal of 7 bases from V and 2 bases from J, the junction contained 4 bases not matched to a gene. The length of the CDR3 is 13 residues. Germline V lookup: CDR1 SGHVS, CDR2 FQNEAQ. CDR3 sequence reads: CASTPGGQETQYF. The CDR3 DNA sequence: TGTGCCAGCACCCCGGGGGGACAAGAGACCCAGTACTTC.